This passage covers 20 T cell receptor beta chains from one sample sequenced in a study of identical twins. TCRdb ran MiXCR on the 5' RACE reads and lists one entry per CDR3 protein. The table has 700,000 or so distinct CDR3 sequences, around 20% seen once. These sequences were also reported in another study, on T cells expressing NK-cell markers.

The sequenced sample consisted of PBMCs. These receptor sequences come from a woman aged 18-35 years in good health.

At least ten counts were recorded for this clonotype. The gene calls are TRBV10-3 and TRBJ1-3; no reliable D call. This CDR3 has 15 residues. Per the germline V gene, CDR1 is ENHRY and CDR2 is SYGVKD. V shed 3 bases and J shed 0 bases, with 9 bases lying between them. CDR3 coding DNA: TGTGCCATCAGTGAAGGCTATAGCTCTGGAAACACCATATATTTT. The encoded protein is CAISEGYSSGNTIYF.

The chain combines TRBV7-9 with TRBJ1-2; TRBD1 matches 12 bases. Germline lookup yields CDR1 SEHNR and CDR2 FQNEAQ (reference sequence). V lost 5 bases and J lost 7; bases outside the gene matches: 5. The CDR3 consists of 14 residues. CDR3: CASSPGTGGRGYTF. CDR3 bases: TGTGCCAGCAGCCCTGGGACAGGGGGCCGTGGCTACACCTTC.

The chain joins TRBV20-1 to TRBJ1-2; D not certain. This CDR3 region has 12 residues. CDR1 and CDR2 from the germline V gene are DFQATT and SNEGSKA (reference sequence). Trimming stripped 2 bases from V and 8 bases from J, with 12 bases between. The CDR3 nucleotides read TGCAGTGCTAGAATCGAGGGTGTCGGCTACACCTTC. Translating gives CSARIEGVGYTF.

The V and J genes are TRBV6-5 and TRBJ2-5; TRBD2 matches 9 bases. CDR3 size: 15 residues. CDR1 and CDR2 from the germline V gene are MNHEY and SVGAGI. Trimming cost V 2 bases and J 5 bases; bases outside gene matches: 6. The CDR3 spells CASSYGGGAAETQYF. In DNA, the CDR3 is TGTGCCAGCAGTTACGGCGGGGGGGCAGCTGAGACCCAGTACTTC.

This chain links TRBV7-9 with TRBJ2-7, with 8 bases aligning to TRBD2. V lost 5 bases to trimming and J lost 4 bases; unmatched junction nucleotides: 10. CDR3 size: 15 residues. CDR1 is SEHNR, CDR2 FQNEAQ, per germline (reference sequence). CDR3 residues: CASSAQTSGVYEQYF. DNA for the CDR3: TGTGCCAGCAGCGCCCAAACTAGCGGAGTTTACGAGCAGTACTTC.

This clonotype was observed a handful of times. This rearrangement joins TRBV6-2 or TRBV6-3 to TRBJ2-7; no clear D. Per germline, CDR1 MNHEY and CDR2 SVGEGT. CDR3 length equals 13 residues. Trimming stripped 7 bases from V and 3 bases from J, with 13 bases between. The CDR3 sequence is CASKTGRSYEQYF. CDR3 coding DNA: TGTGCCAGCAAAACGGGCCGGAGCTACGAGCAGTACTTC.

This clonotype was counted at least ten times. The chain is built from TRBV10-3 and TRBJ2-7; D unclear. The CDR3 is made up of 11 amino acids. V lost 4 bases and J lost 4, with 5 bases in between. Germline V CDR1 and CDR2: ENHRY, SYGVKD. CDR3 sequence reads: CAISGTYEQYF. DNA for the CDR3: TGTGCCATCAGTGGAACTTACGAGCAGTACTTC.

The chain recombines TRBV12-3 or TRBV12-4 with TRBJ1-1, with 7 bases identical to TRBD1. The CDR3 spans 13 residues. The junction had 5 bases not matched to a gene; V was cut back by 5 bases and J by 5 bases. The CDR3 sequence: CASSRTGETEAFF. The CDR3 DNA sequence: TGTGCCAGCAGTCGTACAGGGGAGACTGAAGCTTTCTTT.

This clonotype occurred a few times. The chain uses TRBV30 and TRBJ2-4; D is undetermined. Between the trimmed V and J ends, which lost 3 bases and 1 base, there was a span of 4 bases. CDR3 length: 12 amino acids. The V gene's germline CDR1 is GTSNPN and CDR2 SVGIG (reference sequence). Written as DNA, the CDR3 is TGTGCCTGGAGCGCGGCCAAAAACATTCAGTACTTC. Amino acids: CAWSAAKNIQYF.

This rearrangement joins TRBV7-9 to TRBJ2-1; TRBD2 might be the D (6 bases). V was cut by 4 bases and J by 5 bases, with 21 bases left in between. This CDR3 region has 17 residues. Germline CDR1 and CDR2: SEHNR and FQNEAQ (reference sequence). The CDR3 DNA follows: TGTGCCAGCAGCTCTGGTCAAACACCGGGACTCCACAATGAGCAGTTCTTC. Amino acids: CASSSGQTPGLHNEQFF.

This clonotype occurred many times. The rearrangement joins TRBV6-1 to TRBJ1-4, with D possibly matching TRBD1 (5 bases). This CDR3 is 15 amino acids long. Trimming left V 5 bases short and J 3 bases short, with 13 bases between. The germline gives CDR1 MNHNS, CDR2 SASEGT. CDR3 bases: TGTGCCAGCAGTCCGCTCCAGGGCCCTAATGAAAAACTGTTTTTT. Its protein is CASSPLQGPNEKLFF.

The chain employs TRBV12-3 or TRBV12-4 and TRBJ2-7; D might be TRBD1 (5 bases). CDR3 length: 16 amino acids. Trimming stripped 6 bases from V and 3 bases from J, with 21 bases between. The CDR3: CASRLDILGLFYEQYF. The DNA for the CDR3 is TGTGCCAGCAGATTGGACATCCTGGGCCTTTTCTACGAGCAGTACTTC.

This clonotype was picked up a small number of times. The chain employs TRBV12-3 or TRBV12-4 and TRBJ2-5, with 9 bases lining up with TRBD1. The CDR3 runs to 13 residues. J was trimmed by 7 bases and V by 6 bases; bases with no gene match: 6. CDR3 region: CASSRTGVGTQYF. The CDR3 nucleotides read TGTGCCAGCAGCCGGACAGGGGTTGGGACCCAGTACTTC.

This clonotype was recorded a few times. The chain recombines TRBV5-1 with TRBJ2-7; D is possibly TRBD2 (5 bases). In germline, CDR1 is SGHRS, CDR2 YFSETQ. V shed 3 bases and J shed 8 bases, with 12 bases lying between them. The CDR3 is 12 amino acids. Written as DNA, the CDR3 is TGCGCCAGCAGCTATCGGGATAGCAAGCAGTACTTC. This encodes CASSYRDSKQYF.

This clonotype appeared a few times. The J gene is TRBJ2-7, the V gene TRBV20-1; D remains unclear. The CDR3 is 13 amino acids. Germline lookup yields CDR1 DFQATT and CDR2 SNEGSKA (reference sequence). V was trimmed by 4 bases and J by 5 bases, leaving 15 bases between them. The CDR3 loop is CSAMKQSYNEQYF. Here the CDR3 DNA reads TGCAGTGCTATGAAACAGAGTTATAACGAGCAGTACTTC.

This clonotype was seen more than once but under ten times. This rearrangement joins TRBV7-9 to TRBJ1-1, with 7 bases fitting TRBD1. CDR3 length: 16 residues. In germline, CDR1 is SEHNR, CDR2 FQNEAQ (reference sequence). J lost 4 bases, V lost 4 bases, and 12 bases had no gene match. The CDR3 DNA follows: TGTGCCAGCAGCTCGGGTTTGGCAGGGGGAACCACTGAAGCTTTCTTT. Translation gives CASSSGLAGGTTEAFF.

This clonotype was counted only a few times. V is TRBV2 and J is TRBJ2-5; D possibly uses TRBD1 or TRBD2 (7 bases each). The V and J ends lost 10 bases and 1 base respectively, with 13 bases between them. The CDR3 spans 13 residues. The germline V gene encodes CDR1 SNHLY and CDR2 FYNNEI. The CDR3 is CATRGGIQETQYF. The DNA of the CDR3 is TGTGCCACCAGGGGGGGCATCCAAGAGACCCAGTACTTC. The full variable domain, completed using reference TRBV2 and TRBJ2-5, is EPEVTQTPSHQVTQMGQEVILRCVPISNHLYFYWYRQILGQKVEFLVSFYNNEISEKSEIFDDQFSVERPDGSNFTLKIRSTKLEDSAMYFCATRGGIQETQYFGPGTRLLVL.

The chain carries TRBV27 and TRBJ2-1; no clear D gene. Germline CDR1 and CDR2: MNHEY and SMNVEV (reference sequence). V lost 6 bases and J lost 8, with 14 bases in between. CDR3 length: 13 amino acids. The CDR3 bases are TGTGCCAGCAGACCGACGGGTTCACATGAGCAGTTCTTC. Protein: CASRPTGSHEQFF.

The chain uses TRBV7-2 and TRBJ1-2; tentative D call: TRBD1 (5 bases). The CDR3 has 14 amino acids. Deletions cut 1 base from V and 7 bases from J, with 13 bases between. Germline CDR1 reads SGHTA; CDR2 reads FQGNSA. The CDR3 loop is CASSLGQGSPGYTF. CDR3 DNA: TGTGCCAGCAGCTTAGGGCAGGGATCCCCTGGCTACACCTTC.

Judged by abundance, this clonotype is medium-sized. The genes are TRBV12-3 or TRBV12-4 and TRBJ2-3; D uncertain. V lost 2 bases to trimming and J lost 2 bases, with 8 bases between them. The CDR3 contains 14 residues. CDR3 in amino acids: CASSLNLPTDTQYF. The CDR3 nucleotides read TGTGCCAGCAGTTTAAATCTTCCCACAGATACGCAGTATTTT.